This TCR beta chain was retrieved from a study of blood T cell repertoires in COVID-19 (TCRdb year 2020). Turning to the overall study: Samples covering the acute and convalescent phases of COVID-19 were provided by collaborators in the United States, Italy and Spain. The material from the prospective study consisted of cDNA or gDNA derived from T cells, B-cell-depleted T cells, or PBMCs. Subjects who had been exposed to COVID-19, were actively infected with it, or had recovered from it provided the deeply sampled blood TCRbeta repertoires that made up the dataset. The repertoires were released in a freely available public database meant as a resource for research on the immune response to SARS-CoV-2. Samples came from the ongoing ImmuneRACE study (first 160 participants) plus 1,254 subjects from 6 global collaborators. The sample metadata nearly always contained a de-identified subject ID, COVID-19 status, age in years and sex. Where available, HLA class I and class II types were taken from metadata supplied by the sample provider and were not determined by assay-based typing. Findings and caveats that apply to the study as a whole: Clinical and demographic metadata were provided uncurated, with the amount varying by source and participant.

The collaborating institutions used their own protocols to collect whole blood in K2EDTA tubes. For TCRbeta analysis, collaborator samples were shipped as frozen whole blood, as isolated PBMCs, or as DNA extracted from either sample type. The junction shows trimming of 1 base on V and 6 bases on J, plus 9 bases between the germline ends. The CDR3 contains 13 residues, cysteine and phenylalanine counted. Only CDR3 DNA is held: 39 bases, read in frame from base 1. CDR1 and CDR2 are drawn from the germline V gene: MDHEN, SYDVKM. TCRbeta CDR3 regions were amplified from genomic DNA using the immunoSEQ Assay, a bias-controlled multiplex PCR. The study's processing was this. The number of nucleated cells in each sample was estimated by amplification of reference gene primers within the assay. To quantify the absolute abundance of each unique TCRbeta CDR3 rearrangement, sequence reads were collapsed and filtered. For each sample, productive Simpson clonality was calculated as the square root of Simpson's diversity index over productive rearrangements. The clones in this table, taken by TCRdb from immuneACCESS, are in-frame only. Not every clone is retained; where verified, under half of the shortfall comes from an unresolved V gene, and the cause of the rest is unknown. D and trimming come from the DNA, and the V and J calls and clone size come from that table. The sample table holds 110,000 or so clones, of which 60% to 85% were seen once. The ten largest clonotypes hold 5% to 7.5% of the sample.

As regards this clone: Its target antigen remains unknown. No base qualities exist here, and no much larger clone lies one base off it.

The receptor was derived from a man between 70 and 80 years old with acute or convalescent COVID-19. The chain links TRBV28 with TRBJ2-5; a confident D gene designation cannot be given. Sequencing was carried out using peripheral blood. For the CDR3, the sequence is CASSLSGGQTQYF. The sequence in DNA is TGTGCCAGCAGTTTATCGGGTGGTCAGACCCAGTACTTC. Full variable domain (CDR3 extended with the reference TRBV28 and TRBJ2-5 proteins): DVKVTQSSRYLVKRTGEKVFLECVQDMDHENMFWYRQDPGLGLRLIYFSYDVKMKEKGDIPEGYSVSREKKERFSLILESASTNQTSMYLCASSLSGGQTQYFGPGTRLLVL.